The 3 T cell receptor beta chains presented below share a single source sample, sequenced in a study of blood T cell repertoires in COVID-19. Profiling relied on immunoSEQ multiplex PCR, and the TCRdb table lists in-frame clones only, not all of them. Of about 220,000 clones listed, approximately 85% are singletons. The specimen was peripheral blood. These receptors were taken from a woman aged 65 to 85 with COVID-19, enrolled during active disease.

The chain couples TRBV19 to TRBJ1-5, with D unresolved. CDR1 and CDR2 from the germline V gene are LNHDA and SQIVND (reference sequence). CDR3 size: 15 residues. The V end lost 5 bases, the J end lost 7 bases, and 18 bases lay between the germline ends. The CDR3 loop reads CASSLGGARGQPQHF. CDR3 nucleotides: TGTGCCAGTAGTCTCGGTGGCGCCCGGGGACAGCCCCAGCATTTT.

The CDR3, as DNA: TGTGCCAGCAGTTCAATGGGGGGCACTGAAGCTTTCTTT. This sequence encodes CASSSMGGTEAFF. The rearrangement uses TRBV6-4 and TRBJ1-1; tentative D call: TRBD1 (5 bases). Between the trimmed V and J ends, which lost 5 bases and 4 bases, there was a span of 11 bases. Germline assignment: CDR1 MRHNA and CDR2 SNTAGT. CDR3 length: 13 residues.

The J gene is TRBJ1-4, the V gene TRBV7-8; 8 bases are shared with TRBD1. The CDR3 runs 14 residues. J lost 10 bases, V lost 5 bases, and 9 bases had no gene match. The germline V gene has CDR1 SGHVS and CDR2 FQNEAQ. CDR3 loop: CASSALDRVRKLFF. CDR3 in DNA: TGTGCCAGCAGCGCCTTGGACAGGGTTCGAAAACTGTTTTTT.